The next 23 T cell receptor beta chains were all read from a single sample in a study of T cells in Graves' hyperthyroidism and ophthalmopathy (dated by TCRdb to the late 2010s). The method was multiplex PCR. Sequencer: Illumina HiSeq 2000. Amplification of TCR beta CDR3 regions was carried out from RNA transcripts. For the first round of RT-PCR on the TCR CDR3, the HTBI primer set was used together with the Qiagen OneStep RT-PCR kit. TCRdb reran the public reads through fastp at Q25 and MiXCR, keeping productive beta chains. All rows with the same CDR3 protein become a single entry with the most common DNA and genes. In all, the sample holds 300,000 to 450,000 distinct CDR3 sequences, and 15% to 20% of those were seen once. The ten largest clonotypes hold roughly two fifths of the sample. Sequenced material: blood. The receptors derive from a man aged 18 to 35 with Graves' ophthalmopathy.

This clonotype was recorded many times. The V gene is TRBV6-1, the J gene TRBJ2-5; tentatively, D is TRBD2 (6 bases). Germline V lookup: CDR1 MNHNS, CDR2 SASEGT. The CDR3 has 15 residues. The V and J ends lost 7 bases and 1 base respectively, with 16 bases between them. CDR3 protein: CASNTGAGSQETQYF. Here the CDR3 DNA reads TGTGCCAGCAACACCGGGGCGGGGTCCCAAGAGACCCAGTACTTC.

Ten or more counts support this clonotype. V and J are TRBV7-8 and TRBJ2-5; TRBD1 aligns across 7 bases. V dropped 5 bases and J dropped 4; count of bases not matched to a gene: 4. Germline lookup yields CDR1 SGHVS and CDR2 FQNEAQ. CDR3 length equals 13 residues. In DNA, the CDR3 is TGTGCCAGCAGCCTAGACAGGGCAGAGACCCAGTACTTC. Translated, it gives CASSLDRAETQYF.

This clonotype was seen more than once but under ten times. The chain couples TRBV7-8 to TRBJ1-6; D is possibly TRBD1 (6 bases). Trimming cost V 7 bases and J 1 base, with 11 bases left between them. The CDR3 loop spans 15 amino acids. Germline V CDR1 and CDR2: SGHVS, FQNEAQ. This chain's CDR3 is CASTSDSSYNSPLHF. In DNA form, the CDR3 reads TGTGCCAGCACCTCGGACAGTTCCTATAATTCACCCCTCCACTTT.

The chain links TRBV2 to TRBJ2-5; 10 bases fit TRBD1. Germline CDR1 is SNHLY and CDR2 is FYNNEI. The CDR3 length is 15 residues. The J segment lost 5 bases and the V segment lost 4 bases, leaving 7 bases of the junction unmatched. The CDR3 loop reads CASSGSDRGYETQYF. In DNA, the CDR3 is TGTGCCAGCAGTGGGTCGGACAGGGGGTATGAGACCCAGTACTTC. The full variable domain, with the rest looked up from reference TRBV2 and TRBJ2-5, is EPEVTQTPSHQVTQMGQEVILRCVPISNHLYFYWYRQILGQKVEFLVSFYNNEISEKSEIFDDQFSVERPDGSNFTLKIRSTKLEDSAMYFCASSGSDRGYETQYFGPGTRLLVL.

This clonotype was seen many times. In nucleotides, the CDR3 is TGCAGTGCTAGAGATTTAGGACTAGCGGGGGACCAAGAGACCCAGTACTTC. Translation gives CSARDLGLAGDQETQYF. The genes are TRBV20-1 and TRBJ2-5; 13 bases are a match to TRBD2. V trimming: 0 bases; J trimming: 0 bases; junction bases outside the gene matches: 4. The germline V gene has CDR1 DFQATT and CDR2 SNEGSKA (reference sequence). The CDR3 spans 17 residues.

Many counts were recorded for this clonotype. The gene calls are TRBV2 and TRBJ1-1; D is uncertain. Germline CDR1 reads SNHLY; CDR2 reads FYNNEI. V was trimmed by 3 bases and J by 7 bases, leaving 12 bases between them. The CDR3 sequence is 13 residues long. CDR3 sequence (DNA): TGTGCCAGCAGTGACCCGGGGAAGTATGAAGCTTTCTTT. This encodes CASSDPGKYEAFF.

This clonotype was seen repeatedly, ten times or more. The rearrangement uses TRBV7-2 and TRBJ2-5; possible D gene TRBD1, 6 bases. The V gene lost 7 bases and the J gene lost 6 bases, with 15 bases spanning the gap. Germline V lookup: CDR1 SGHTA, CDR2 FQGNSA. CDR3 length: 13 residues. The CDR3 loop reads CASTSQGHQTQYF. The CDR3 DNA is TGTGCCAGCACGAGTCAGGGACACCAGACCCAGTACTTC.

This clonotype occurred a few times. The CDR3 DNA reads as TGCGCCAGCAGCCAGGGACTAGCCAATACTTTTAGCACAGATACGCAGTATTTT. This codes for CASSQGLANTFSTDTQYF. This rearrangement joins TRBV5-1 to TRBJ2-3; 9 bases align to TRBD2. J lost 0 bases, V lost 4 bases, and 12 bases had no gene match. The CDR3 length is 18 residues. CDR1 is SGHRS and CDR2 is YFSETQ in the germline V gene.

This clonotype was seen a handful of times. This chain connects TRBV6-1 to TRBJ1-1; weak D call: TRBD1 (6 bases). CDR3 length: 15 amino acids. The germline V gene has CDR1 MNHNS and CDR2 SASEGT. Trimming cost V 6 bases and J 0 bases, with 14 bases left between them. This CDR3 is CASRSLGGVNTEAFF. The CDR3 nucleotides read TGTGCCAGCAGGTCCTTGGGGGGCGTGAACACTGAAGCTTTCTTT.

This clonotype was seen ten or more times. The chain couples TRBV6-1 to TRBJ1-1, with 10 bases matching TRBD1. Germline trimming cut 5 bases from V and 6 bases from J; bases unmatched to any gene: 6. Germline V gene sequence: CDR1 MNHNS, CDR2 SASEGT. The CDR3 has 14 amino acids. The CDR3 region is CASSFFGQGAEAFF. In DNA form, the CDR3 reads TGTGCCAGCAGTTTCTTCGGACAGGGGGCTGAAGCTTTCTTT.

In regard to this clonotype: This may be a read error: a much more frequent sequence differs by one nucleotide. The chain combines TRBV2 with TRBJ2-5; 7 bases are a match to TRBD1. CDR1 and CDR2 (germline): SNHLY, FYNNEI. CDR3 length equals 17 residues. This CDR3 is CASSHLRDSVYQETQHF. DNA of the CDR3: TGTGCCAGCAGTCACCTCCGGGACAGCGTGTACCAAGAGACCCAGCACTTC. Drawing the rest from reference TRBV2 and TRBJ2-5, the complete variable domain is EPEVTQTPSHQVTQMGQEVILRCVPISNHLYFYWYRQILGQKVEFLVSFYNNEISEKSEIFDDQFSVERPDGSNFTLKIRSTKLEDSAMYFCASSHLRDSVYQETQHFGPGTRLLVL.

This clonotype appeared a few times. The V and J genes are TRBV11-2 and TRBJ1-3; a weak D match, TRBD1 (6 bases). This CDR3 region has 14 residues. Trimming stripped 5 bases from V and 4 bases from J, with 12 bases between. The germline V gene has CDR1 SGHAT and CDR2 FQNNGV. The CDR3 DNA reads as TGTGCCAGCAGCCTGGGGCAGGGGGGAAACACCATATATTTT. The encoded protein is CASSLGQGGNTIYF.

This clonotype occurred many times. The genes are TRBV6-2 or TRBV6-3 and TRBJ1-5; D is possibly TRBD1 (6 bases). The CDR3 contains 15 residues. The V end lost 5 bases, the J end lost 0 bases, and 11 bases lay between the germline ends. The germline gives CDR1 MNHEY, CDR2 SVGEGT. The CDR3 loop is CASSIQGNSNQPQHF. CDR3 bases: TGTGCCAGCAGTATACAGGGAAATAGCAATCAGCCCCAGCATTTT.

At least ten counts were recorded for this clonotype. The J gene is TRBJ2-1, the V gene TRBV5-1; tentative D call: TRBD2 (7 bases). The CDR3 runs 15 residues. Germline lookup yields CDR1 SGHRS and CDR2 YFSETQ. Trimming stripped 4 bases from V and 5 bases from J, with 16 bases between. The CDR3 DNA is TGCGCCAGCAGCCTAGGGGGGGGTGGGAACAATGAGCAGTTCTTC. Translating it yields CASSLGGGGNNEQFF.

V gene TRBV7-9 combines with J gene TRBJ2-7, with 10 bases identical to TRBD2. This CDR3 comprises 15 residues. Trimming removed 6 bases from V and 3 bases from J; junction bases left unmatched: 8. CDR1 is SEHNR, CDR2 FQNEAQ, per germline (reference sequence). CDR3 sequence: CASRPPGLASYEQYF. The CDR3, as DNA: TGTGCCAGCAGGCCCCCGGGACTAGCGAGCTACGAGCAGTACTTC.

The V call is TRBV9, the J call TRBJ1-1; weak D call: TRBD1 (5 bases). Germline loops: CDR1 SGDLS, CDR2 YYNGEE. The V end lost 4 bases, the J end lost 1 base, and 11 bases lay between the germline ends. This CDR3 is built from 14 residues. This chain's CDR3 is CASSMGRKNTEAFF. In nucleotides, the CDR3 is TGTGCCAGCAGCATGGGACGGAAGAACACTGAAGCTTTCTTT.

V is TRBV10-3 and J is TRBJ2-7, with 11 bases identical to TRBD1. The CDR3 is 15 amino acids. The germline V gene encodes CDR1 ENHRY and CDR2 SYGVKD. The junction had 7 bases not matched to a gene; V was cut back by 5 bases and J by 4 bases. The CDR3 loop reads CAISSWTGGGYEQYF. CDR3 DNA: TGTGCCATCAGTAGCTGGACAGGGGGCGGGTACGAGCAGTACTTC.

Ten or more counts support this clonotype. This chain connects TRBV12-3 or TRBV12-4 to TRBJ1-1; D is perhaps TRBD1 (5 bases). The CDR3 is made up of 14 amino acids. The ends were cut back, 7 bases at V and 1 base at J, with 13 bases in the middle. CDR3 in DNA: TGTGCCAGCACCTTCGACGGGGGGAACACTGAAGCTTTCTTT. Protein: CASTFDGGNTEAFF.

This clonotype was counted many times. The rearrangement links TRBV12-3 or TRBV12-4 to TRBJ2-2, with 16 nucleotides matching TRBD2. The J segment lost 0 bases and the V segment lost 4 bases, leaving 11 bases of the junction unmatched. This CDR3 has 21 residues. The CDR3 is CASSYRQPGLAGGTNTGELFF. CDR3 bases: TGTGCCAGCAGTTATAGACAACCGGGACTAGCGGGGGGGACGAACACCGGGGAGCTGTTTTTT.

Ten or more counts support this clonotype. The V and J genes are TRBV28 and TRBJ1-2; 10 nucleotides line up with TRBD1. Germline CDR1 reads MDHEN; CDR2 reads SYDVKM. The CDR3 extends over 14 amino acids. After removal of 6 bases from V and 4 bases from J, the junction contained 5 bases not matched to a gene. CDR3 in amino acids: CASRRDRGTYGYTF. The CDR3 DNA is TGTGCCAGCAGACGGGACAGGGGTACCTATGGCTACACCTTC.

This clonotype was counted only a few times. The gene calls are TRBV7-3 and TRBJ2-7; 16 bases match TRBD2. Unmatched junction bases numbered 10, after V lost 5 bases and J lost 6 bases. This CDR3 is 17 amino acids long. Germline V gene lookup returns CDR1 SGHTA and CDR2 FQGTGA. DNA for the CDR3: TGTGCCAGCAGCGAAACCGGGACTAGCGGGGGGGCCGTCGAGCAGTACTTC. Its protein is CASSETGTSGGAVEQYF.

This clonotype appeared many times. The chain is built from TRBV12-3 or TRBV12-4 and TRBJ1-6; 7 bases agree with TRBD1. The CDR3 sequence is 16 residues long. Trimming took 4 bases from V and 7 from J; bases not matched to a gene: 10. The CDR3 region is CASSSAGQVKNSPLHF. For the CDR3, the DNA is TGTGCCAGCAGTTCAGCCGGACAGGTGAAGAATTCACCCCTCCACTTT.

This clonotype was recorded many times. The chain carries TRBV10-3 and TRBJ2-7; TRBD2 aligns across 8 bases. J was trimmed by 0 bases and V by 4 bases; bases with no gene match: 2. Germline CDR1 is ENHRY and CDR2 is SYGVKD. This CDR3 spans 14 amino acids. The CDR3 DNA is TGTGCCATCAGTGCACTAGCGGACTCCTACGAGCAGTACTTC. Translated, it gives CAISALADSYEQYF.